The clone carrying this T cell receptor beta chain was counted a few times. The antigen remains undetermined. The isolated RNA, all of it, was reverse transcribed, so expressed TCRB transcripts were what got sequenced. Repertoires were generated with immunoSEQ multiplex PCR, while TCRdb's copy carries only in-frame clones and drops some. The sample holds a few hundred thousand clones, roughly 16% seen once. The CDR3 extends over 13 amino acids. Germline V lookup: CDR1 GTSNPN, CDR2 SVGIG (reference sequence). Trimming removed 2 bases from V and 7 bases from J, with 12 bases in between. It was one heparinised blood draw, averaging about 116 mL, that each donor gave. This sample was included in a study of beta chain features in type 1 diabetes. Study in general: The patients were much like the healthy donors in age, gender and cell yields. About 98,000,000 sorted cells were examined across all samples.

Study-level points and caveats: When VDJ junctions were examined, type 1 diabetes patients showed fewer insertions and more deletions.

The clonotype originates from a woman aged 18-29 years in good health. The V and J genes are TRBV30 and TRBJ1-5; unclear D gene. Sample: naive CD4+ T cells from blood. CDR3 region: CAWSPSGSQPQHF. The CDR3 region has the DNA TGTGCCTGGAGTCCATCGGGGTCCCAGCCCCAGCATTTT.